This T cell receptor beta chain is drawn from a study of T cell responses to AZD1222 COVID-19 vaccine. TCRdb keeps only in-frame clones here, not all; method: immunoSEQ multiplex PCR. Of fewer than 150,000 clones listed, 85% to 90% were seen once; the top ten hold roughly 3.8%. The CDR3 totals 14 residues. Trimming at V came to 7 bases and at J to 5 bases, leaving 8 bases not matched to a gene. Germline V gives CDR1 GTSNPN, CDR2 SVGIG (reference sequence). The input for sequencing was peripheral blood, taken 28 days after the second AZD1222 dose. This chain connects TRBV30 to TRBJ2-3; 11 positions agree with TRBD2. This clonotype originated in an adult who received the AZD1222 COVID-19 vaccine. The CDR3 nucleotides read TGTGCCTCTAATAGCGGGGGGGCCGGAGATACGCAGTATTTT. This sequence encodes CASNSGGAGDTQYF.